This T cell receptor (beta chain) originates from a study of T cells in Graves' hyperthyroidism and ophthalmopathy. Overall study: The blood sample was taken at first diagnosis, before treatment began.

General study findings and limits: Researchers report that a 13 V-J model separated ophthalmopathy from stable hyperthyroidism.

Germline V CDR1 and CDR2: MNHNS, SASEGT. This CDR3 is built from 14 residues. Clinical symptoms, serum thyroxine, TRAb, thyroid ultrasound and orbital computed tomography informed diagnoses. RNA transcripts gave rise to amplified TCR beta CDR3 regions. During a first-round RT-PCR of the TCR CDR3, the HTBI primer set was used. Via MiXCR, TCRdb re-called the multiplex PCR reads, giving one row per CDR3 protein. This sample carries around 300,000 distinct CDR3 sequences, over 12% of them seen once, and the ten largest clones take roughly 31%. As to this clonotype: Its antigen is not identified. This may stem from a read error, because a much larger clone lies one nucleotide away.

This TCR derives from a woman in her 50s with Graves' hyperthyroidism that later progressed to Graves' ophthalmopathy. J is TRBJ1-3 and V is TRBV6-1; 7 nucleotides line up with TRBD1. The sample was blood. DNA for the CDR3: TGTGCCAGCAGTCGGACAGGTTACGGAAACACCATATGTTTT. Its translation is CASSRTGYGNTICF.